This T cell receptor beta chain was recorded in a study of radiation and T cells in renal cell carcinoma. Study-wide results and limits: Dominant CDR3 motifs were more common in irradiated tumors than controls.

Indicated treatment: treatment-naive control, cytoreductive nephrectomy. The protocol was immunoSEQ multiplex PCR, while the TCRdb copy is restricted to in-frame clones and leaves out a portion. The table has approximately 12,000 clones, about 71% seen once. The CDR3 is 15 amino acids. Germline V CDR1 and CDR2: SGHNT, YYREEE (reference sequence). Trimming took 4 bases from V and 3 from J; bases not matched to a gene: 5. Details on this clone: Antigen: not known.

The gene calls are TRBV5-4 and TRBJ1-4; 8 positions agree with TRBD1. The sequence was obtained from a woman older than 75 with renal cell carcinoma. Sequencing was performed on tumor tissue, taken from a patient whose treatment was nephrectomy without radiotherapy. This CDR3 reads CASSAETGANEKLFF. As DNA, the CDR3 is TGTGCCAGCAGCGCAGAGACAGGGGCTAATGAAAAACTGTTTTTT.